The 2 T cell receptor beta chains below were found in one sample sequenced in a study of T cells in Graves' hyperthyroidism and ophthalmopathy. There were TCR beta CDR3 regions amplified from RNA transcripts. The HTBI primer set drove a first-round RT-PCR of the TCR CDR3. TCRdb ran MiXCR on the multiplex PCR reads and lists one entry per CDR3 protein. The repertoire holds some 550,000 distinct CDR3 sequences, with more than 15% as singletons. Sequenced: blood. The receptor source for this set is a middle-aged woman with Graves' ophthalmopathy.

In this sample, this clonotype turned up many times. The chain is built from TRBV20-1 and TRBJ2-7; D unclear. Per the germline V gene, CDR1 is DFQATT and CDR2 is SNEGSKA (reference sequence). The V end lost 0 bases, the J end lost 1 base, and 10 bases lay between the germline ends. The CDR3 extends over 14 amino acids. CDR3 sequence: CSARDLEGSYEQYF. The CDR3 DNA is TGCAGTGCTAGAGATTTGGAAGGTTCCTACGAGCAGTACTTC.

This clonotype was seen more than once but under ten times. J is TRBJ2-7 and V is TRBV20-1; TRBD2 matches 14 bases. CDR1 and CDR2 from the germline V gene are DFQATT and SNEGSKA (reference sequence). J gave up 6 bases and V 3 bases, and 13 bases lay outside the gene matches. The CDR3 consists of 17 residues. The chain's CDR3 is CSARLPGTSGSRGEQYF. CDR3 DNA sequence: TGCAGTGCTAGGCTTCCCGGGACTAGCGGGAGTAGGGGCGAGCAGTACTTC.